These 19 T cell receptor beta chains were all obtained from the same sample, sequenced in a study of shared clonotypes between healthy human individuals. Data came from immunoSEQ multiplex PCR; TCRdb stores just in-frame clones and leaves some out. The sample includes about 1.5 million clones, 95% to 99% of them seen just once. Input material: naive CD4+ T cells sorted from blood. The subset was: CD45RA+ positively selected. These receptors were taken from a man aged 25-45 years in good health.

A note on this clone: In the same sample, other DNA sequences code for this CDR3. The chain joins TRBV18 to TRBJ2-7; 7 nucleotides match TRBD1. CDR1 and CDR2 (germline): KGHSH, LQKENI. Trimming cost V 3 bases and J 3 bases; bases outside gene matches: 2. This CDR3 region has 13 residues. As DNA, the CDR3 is TGTGCCAGCTCACCTACAGGGGACTACGAGCAGTACTTC. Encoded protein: CASSPTGDYEQYF.

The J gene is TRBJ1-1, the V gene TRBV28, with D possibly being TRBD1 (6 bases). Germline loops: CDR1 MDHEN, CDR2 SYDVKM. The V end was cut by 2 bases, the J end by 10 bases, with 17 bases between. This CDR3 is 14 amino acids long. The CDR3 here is CASSLDPGHRGAFF. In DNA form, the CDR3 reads TGTGCCAGCAGTTTAGATCCGGGACACAGAGGAGCTTTCTTT.

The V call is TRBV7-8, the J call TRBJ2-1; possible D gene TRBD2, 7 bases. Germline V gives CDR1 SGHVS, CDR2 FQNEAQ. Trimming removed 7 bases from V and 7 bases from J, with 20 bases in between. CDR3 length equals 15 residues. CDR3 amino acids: CASMRGRGGGNEQFF. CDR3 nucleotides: TGTGCCAGCATGCGCGGGAGAGGGGGTGGGAATGAGCAGTTCTTC.

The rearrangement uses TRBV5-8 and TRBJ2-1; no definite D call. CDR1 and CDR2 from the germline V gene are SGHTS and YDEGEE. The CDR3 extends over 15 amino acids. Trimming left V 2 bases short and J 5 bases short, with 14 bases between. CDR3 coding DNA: TGTGCCAGCAGCTTTGGGTCTCCCCTGAACAATGAGCAGTTCTTC. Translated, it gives CASSFGSPLNNEQFF.

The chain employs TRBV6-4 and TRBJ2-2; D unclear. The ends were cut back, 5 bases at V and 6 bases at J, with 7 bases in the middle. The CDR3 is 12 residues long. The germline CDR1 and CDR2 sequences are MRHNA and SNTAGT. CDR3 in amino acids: CASSPSSGELFF. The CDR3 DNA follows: TGTGCCAGCAGTCCGTCCTCCGGGGAGCTGTTTTTT.

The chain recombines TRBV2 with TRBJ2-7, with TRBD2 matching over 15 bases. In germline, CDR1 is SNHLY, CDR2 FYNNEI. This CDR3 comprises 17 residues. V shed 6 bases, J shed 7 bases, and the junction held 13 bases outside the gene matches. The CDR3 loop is CASRAGTSGGNPREQYF. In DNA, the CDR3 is TGTGCCAGCAGGGCCGGGACTAGCGGGGGGAATCCGAGGGAGCAGTACTTC.

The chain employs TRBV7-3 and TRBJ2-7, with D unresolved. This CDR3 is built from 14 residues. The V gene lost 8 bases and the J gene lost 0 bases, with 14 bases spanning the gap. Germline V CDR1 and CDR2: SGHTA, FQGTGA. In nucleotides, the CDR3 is TGTGCCAGCCCCTCCGGCGTTTACTCCTACGAGCAGTACTTC. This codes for CASPSGVYSYEQYF. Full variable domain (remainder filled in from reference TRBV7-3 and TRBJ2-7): GAGVSQTPSNKVTEKGKYVELRCDPISGHTALYWYRQSLGQGPEFLIYFQGTGAADDSGLPNDRFFAVRPEGSVSTLKIQRTERGDSAVYLCASPSGVYSYEQYFGPGTRLTVT.

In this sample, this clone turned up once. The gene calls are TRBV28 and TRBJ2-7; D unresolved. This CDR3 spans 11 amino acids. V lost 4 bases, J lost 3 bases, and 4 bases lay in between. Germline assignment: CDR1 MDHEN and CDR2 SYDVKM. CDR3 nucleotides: TGTGCCAGCAGTTACCGCTACGAGCAGTACTTC. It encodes CASSYRYEQYF.

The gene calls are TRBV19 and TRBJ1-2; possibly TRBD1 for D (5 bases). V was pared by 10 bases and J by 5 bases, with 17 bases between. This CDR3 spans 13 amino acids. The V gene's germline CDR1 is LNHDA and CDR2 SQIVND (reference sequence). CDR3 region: CAISTLGGYGYTF. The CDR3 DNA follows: TGTGCCATTTCTACCCTTGGGGGATATGGCTACACCTTC.

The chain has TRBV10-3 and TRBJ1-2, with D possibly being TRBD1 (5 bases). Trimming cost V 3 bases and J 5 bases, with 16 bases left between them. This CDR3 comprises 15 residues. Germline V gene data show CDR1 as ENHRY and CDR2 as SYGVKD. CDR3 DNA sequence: TGTGCCATCAGTGACTACGGGACCTCCCGGTATGGCTACACCTTC. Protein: CAISDYGTSRYGYTF.

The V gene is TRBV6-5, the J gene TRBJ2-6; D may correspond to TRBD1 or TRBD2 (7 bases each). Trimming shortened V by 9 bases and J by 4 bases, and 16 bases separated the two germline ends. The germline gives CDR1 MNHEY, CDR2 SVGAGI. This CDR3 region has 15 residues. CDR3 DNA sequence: TGTGCCAGTCGCCCAGGGGGGGCCGGGGCCAACGTCCTGACTTTC. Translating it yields CASRPGGAGANVLTF.

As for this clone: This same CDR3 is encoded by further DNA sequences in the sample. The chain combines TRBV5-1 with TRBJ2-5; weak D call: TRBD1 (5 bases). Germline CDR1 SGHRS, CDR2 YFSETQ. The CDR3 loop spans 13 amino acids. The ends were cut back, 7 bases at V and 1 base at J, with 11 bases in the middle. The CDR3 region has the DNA TGCGCCAGCCGATGGACACCCCAAGAGACCCAGTACTTC. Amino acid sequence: CASRWTPQETQYF.

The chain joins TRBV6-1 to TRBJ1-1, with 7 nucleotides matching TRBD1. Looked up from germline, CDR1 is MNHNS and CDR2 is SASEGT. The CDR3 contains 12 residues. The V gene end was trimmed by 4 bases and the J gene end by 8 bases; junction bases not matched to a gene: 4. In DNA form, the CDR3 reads TGTGCCAGCAGTGGATGGACAGGAGAAGCTTTCTTT. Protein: CASSGWTGEAFF.

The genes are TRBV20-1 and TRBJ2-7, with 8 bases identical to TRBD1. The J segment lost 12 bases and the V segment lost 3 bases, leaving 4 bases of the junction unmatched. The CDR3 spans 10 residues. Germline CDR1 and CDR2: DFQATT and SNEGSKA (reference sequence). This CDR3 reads CSARQDRVYF. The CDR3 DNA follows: TGCAGTGCTAGGCAGGACAGGGTGTACTTC.

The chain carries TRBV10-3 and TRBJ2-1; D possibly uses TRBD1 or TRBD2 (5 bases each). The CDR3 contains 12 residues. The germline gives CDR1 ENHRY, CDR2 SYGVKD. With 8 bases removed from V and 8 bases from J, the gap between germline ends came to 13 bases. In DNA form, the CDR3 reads TGTGCCATCCGGGACGGTGGGGATGAGCAGTTCTTC. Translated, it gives CAIRDGGDEQFF.

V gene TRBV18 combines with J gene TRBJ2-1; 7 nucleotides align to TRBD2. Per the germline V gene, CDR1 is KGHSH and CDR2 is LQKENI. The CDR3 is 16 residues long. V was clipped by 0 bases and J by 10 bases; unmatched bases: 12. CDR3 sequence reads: CASSPPTSAPYREQFF. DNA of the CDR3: TGTGCCAGCTCACCACCTACTAGCGCACCATATAGGGAGCAGTTCTTC.

CDR3 DNA sequence: TGTGCCAGCTCACCAGGGGCGGTCACCGGGGAGCTGTTTTTT. Amino acid sequence: CASSPGAVTGELFF. The gene calls are TRBV18 and TRBJ2-2; perhaps TRBD1 as D (5 bases). CDR1 is KGHSH, CDR2 LQKENI, per germline. This CDR3 has 14 amino acids. V gave up 2 bases and J gave up 4 bases, with 8 bases separating them.

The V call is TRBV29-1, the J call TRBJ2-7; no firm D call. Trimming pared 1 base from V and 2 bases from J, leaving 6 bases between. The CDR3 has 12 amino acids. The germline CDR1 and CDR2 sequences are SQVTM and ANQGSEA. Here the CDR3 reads CSVEVGPYEQYF. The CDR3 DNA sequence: TGCAGCGTTGAAGTGGGTCCCTACGAGCAGTACTTC.

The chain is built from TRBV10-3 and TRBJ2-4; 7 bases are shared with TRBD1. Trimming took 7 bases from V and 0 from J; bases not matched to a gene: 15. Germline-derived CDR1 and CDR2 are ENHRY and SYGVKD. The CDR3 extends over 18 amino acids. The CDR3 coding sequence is TGTGCCATCATTTCGGGACAGTTGGTCCGGGCAGCCAAAAACATTCAGTACTTC. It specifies CAIISGQLVRAAKNIQYF.